These T cell receptor beta chains were read from a single sample in a study of identifying expanded T cells in peripheral blood. Assay used: immunoSEQ multiplex PCR; TCRdb lists only in-frame clones, some missing. Of around 120,000 clones listed, roughly 84% are singletons. The specimen was blood. The origin of the receptors is a person aged 18 to 75 in good health. Each CDR3 is given with its conserved first and last residue. D genes are given only for firm matches. A clone size is listed for some rows: how often the clone was seen (once, few, many), or a class if it is expanded.

size,J,D,V,DNA,CDR3
once,TRBJ1-1,NA,TRBV29-1,TGCAGCGTTGACGAACATTCCACTGAAGCTTTCTTT,CSVDEHSTEAFF
NA,TRBJ1-1,TRBD1,TRBV11-3,TGTGCCAGCAGCACCGGACAGGGGAGAGGGATGAACACTGAAGCTTTCTTT,CASSTGQGRGMNTEAFF
NA,TRBJ2-6,NA,TRBV29-1,TGCAGCGTAGGGACAGGGGCCAACGTCCTGACTTTC,CSVGTGANVLTF
NA,TRBJ1-2,TRBD1,TRBV9,TGTGCCAGCAGCGACGATCCTAGAGGGACGGGGAAAGGACAGGGGGCCCGTGGCTACACCTTC,CASSDDPRGTGKGQGARGYTF
NA,TRBJ2-4,TRBD2,TRBV30,TGTGCCTGGAGCCAACAATGGGGGGGAAGTCGGGACATTCAGTACTTC,CAWSQQWGGSRDIQYF
NA,TRBJ2-1,NA,TRBV19,TGTGCCAGTAGTATTGGGCAGGGACCCTACAATGAGCAGTTCTTC,CASSIGQGPYNEQFF
NA,TRBJ1-6,TRBD1,TRBV6-5,TGTGCCAGCCGTGGGACAGCCCATAATTCACCCCTCCACTTT,CASRGTAHNSPLHF
many,TRBJ2-7,TRBD2,TRBV9,TGTGCCAGCAGCGATACCTTGGGACTAGCACTTTACGAGCAGTACTTC,CASSDTLGLALYEQYF
NA,TRBJ2-1,NA,TRBV6-5,TGTGCCAGCAGTATTTCGGGAGACTACAATGAGCAGTTCTTC,CASSISGDYNEQFF
once,TRBJ2-5,TRBD2,TRBV19,TGTGCCAGTATGGAAAGCGGGGGGAGTGAGACCCAGTACTTC,CASMESGGSETQYF
NA,TRBJ1-1,NA,TRBV6-5,TGTGCCAGCGGGACCCACAGGGAAGGCGCTGAAGCTTTCTTT,CASGTHREGAEAFF
once,TRBJ2-5,NA,TRBV7-9,TGTGCCAGCAGCTCAGCAGGGGGGAAAGAGACCCAGTACTTC,CASSSAGGKETQYF
NA,TRBJ2-5,NA,TRBV5-8,TGTGCCAGCAGCTGGCGGGACAGCCTCCGGGCCCAGTACTTC,CASSWRDSLRAQYF
NA,TRBJ1-6,TRBD1,TRBV7-9,TGTGCCAGCAGCCGAGGGGGAACCGGGACAGGATCCTCACCCCTCCACTTT,CASSRGGTGTGSSPLHF
NA,TRBJ1-2,NA,TRBV7-2,TGTGCCAGCAGCTGGACCCTCTTGGGGGGCTACACCTTC,CASSWTLLGGYTF
NA,TRBJ2-5,NA,TRBV5-1,TGCGCCAGCACCCTGGAGGAGACCCAGTACTTC,CASTLEETQYF